This T cell receptor beta chain was captured by sequencing in a study of CD8 T cells in Susac syndrome. This clonotype is a singleton in its sample. V lost 3 bases to trimming and J lost 4 bases, with 12 bases between them. Germline lookup yields CDR1 KGHSY and CDR2 FQNENV. The CDR3 loop spans 14 amino acids. Reverse transcription used about 0.45 to 1 ug RNA and random hexamers. TCR beta CDR3 was amplified by immunoSEQ multiplex PCR. This amplification extended across 54 Vbeta and 13 Jbeta segments. TCRdb redid the calling of the immunoSEQ multiplex PCR reads with MiXCR, one entry per CDR3 protein. The data contain approximately 140,000 distinct CDR3 sequences, around 94% of them singletons.

The TCR comes from a human donor in good health. The source material was CD8+ T cells from PBMCs. The J gene is TRBJ1-2, the V gene TRBV16; possible D gene TRBD1, 6 bases. CDR3 sequence (DNA): TGTGCCAGCAGCCATACGGGGGGCAGCTATGGCTACACCTTC. Translation: CASSHTGGSYGYTF.